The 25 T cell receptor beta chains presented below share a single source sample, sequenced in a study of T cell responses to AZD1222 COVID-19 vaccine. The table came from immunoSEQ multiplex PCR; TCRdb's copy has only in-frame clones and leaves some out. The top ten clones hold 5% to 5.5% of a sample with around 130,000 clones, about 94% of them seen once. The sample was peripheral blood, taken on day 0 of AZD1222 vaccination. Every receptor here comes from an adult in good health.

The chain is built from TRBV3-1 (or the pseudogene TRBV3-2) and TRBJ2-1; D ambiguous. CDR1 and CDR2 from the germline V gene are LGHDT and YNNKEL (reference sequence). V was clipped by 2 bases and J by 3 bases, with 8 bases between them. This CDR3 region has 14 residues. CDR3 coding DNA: TGTGCCAGCAGCCAATCAGAGCGCTACAATGAGCAGTTCTTC. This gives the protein CASSQSERYNEQFF.

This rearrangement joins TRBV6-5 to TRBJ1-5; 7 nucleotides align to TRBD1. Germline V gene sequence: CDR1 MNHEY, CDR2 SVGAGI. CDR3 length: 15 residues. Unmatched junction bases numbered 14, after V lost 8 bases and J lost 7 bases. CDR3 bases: TGTGCCAGCCGAACCTTTGACAGGGAGGGCCAGCCCCAGCATTTT. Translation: CASRTFDREGQPQHF.

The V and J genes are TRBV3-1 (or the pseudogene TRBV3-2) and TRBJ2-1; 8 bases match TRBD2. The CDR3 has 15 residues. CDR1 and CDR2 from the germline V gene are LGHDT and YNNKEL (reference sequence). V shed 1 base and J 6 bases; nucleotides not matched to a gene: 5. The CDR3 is CASSQAGGPRNEQFF. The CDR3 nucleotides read TGTGCCAGCAGCCAAGCGGGGGGGCCGCGCAATGAGCAGTTCTTC.

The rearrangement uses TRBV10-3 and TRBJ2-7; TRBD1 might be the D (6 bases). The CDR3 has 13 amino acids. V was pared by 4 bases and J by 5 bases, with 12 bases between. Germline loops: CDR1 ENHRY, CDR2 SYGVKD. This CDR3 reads CAISVQGSDEQYF. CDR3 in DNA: TGTGCCATCAGTGTACAGGGAAGCGACGAGCAGTACTTC.

CDR3 nucleotides: TGTGCCAGCAGGCGAAGCAATTACGAGGAGCAGCCCCAGCATTTT. Translating gives CASRRSNYEEQPQHF. The rearrangement links TRBV5-5 to TRBJ1-5, with no clear D. CDR1 is SGHKS and CDR2 is YYEKEE in the germline V gene (reference sequence). CDR3 size: 15 residues. Trimming removed 5 bases at V and 7 bases at J, with 19 bases between.

Here the CDR3 reads CASSIVRGDYGYTF. As DNA, the CDR3 is TGTGCCAGTAGTATAGTACGAGGGGACTATGGCTACACCTTC. The chain employs TRBV19 and TRBJ1-2; D is possibly TRBD1 (5 bases). The V end was cut by 1 base, the J end by 3 bases, with 9 bases between. Germline CDR1 reads LNHDA; CDR2 reads SQIVND (reference sequence). The CDR3 covers 14 residues.

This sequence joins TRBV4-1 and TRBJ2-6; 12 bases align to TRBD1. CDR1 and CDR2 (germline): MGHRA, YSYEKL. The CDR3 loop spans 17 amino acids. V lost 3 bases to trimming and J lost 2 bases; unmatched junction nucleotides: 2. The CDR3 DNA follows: TGCGCCAGCAGCCACTGGGACAGGGGGCCTGGGGCCAACGTCCTGACTTTC. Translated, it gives CASSHWDRGPGANVLTF.

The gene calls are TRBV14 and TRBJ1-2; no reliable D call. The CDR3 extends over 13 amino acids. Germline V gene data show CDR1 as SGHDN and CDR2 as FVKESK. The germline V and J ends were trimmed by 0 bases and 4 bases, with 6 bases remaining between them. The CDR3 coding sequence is TGTGCCAGCAGCCAAGACGGAAGCTATGGCTACACCTTC. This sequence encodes CASSQDGSYGYTF.

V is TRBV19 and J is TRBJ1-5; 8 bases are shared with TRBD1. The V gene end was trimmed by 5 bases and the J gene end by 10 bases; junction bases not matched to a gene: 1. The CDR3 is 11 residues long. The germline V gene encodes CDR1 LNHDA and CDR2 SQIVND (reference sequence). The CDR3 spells CASSDRGPQHF. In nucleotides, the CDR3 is TGTGCCAGTAGTGACAGGGGACCCCAGCATTTT. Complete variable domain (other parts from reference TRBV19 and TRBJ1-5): DGGITQSPKYLFRKEGQNVTLSCEQNLNHDAMYWYRQDPGQGLRLIYYSQIVNDFQKGDIAEGYSVSREKKESFPLTVTSAQKNPTAFYLCASSDRGPQHFGDGTRLSIL.

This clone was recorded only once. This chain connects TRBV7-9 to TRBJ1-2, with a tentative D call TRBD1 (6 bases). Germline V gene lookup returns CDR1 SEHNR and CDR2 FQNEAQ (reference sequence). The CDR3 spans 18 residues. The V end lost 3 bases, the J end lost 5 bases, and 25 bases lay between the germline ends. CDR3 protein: CASSFTENIPGVPYGYTF. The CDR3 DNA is TGTGCCAGCAGCTTTACCGAGAACATACCAGGGGTACCTTATGGCTACACCTTC.

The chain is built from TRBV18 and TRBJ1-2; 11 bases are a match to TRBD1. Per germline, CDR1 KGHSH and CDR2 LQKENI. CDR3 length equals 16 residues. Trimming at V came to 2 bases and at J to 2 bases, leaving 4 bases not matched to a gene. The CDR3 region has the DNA TGTGCCAGCTCACCAATGGGACAGGGGGAAAACTATGGCTACACCTTC. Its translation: CASSPMGQGENYGYTF.

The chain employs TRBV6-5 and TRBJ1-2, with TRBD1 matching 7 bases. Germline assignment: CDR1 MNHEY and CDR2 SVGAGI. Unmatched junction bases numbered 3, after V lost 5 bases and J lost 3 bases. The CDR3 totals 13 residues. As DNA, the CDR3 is TGTGCCAGCAGTATAACAGGGGACTATGGCTACACCTTC. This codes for CASSITGDYGYTF.

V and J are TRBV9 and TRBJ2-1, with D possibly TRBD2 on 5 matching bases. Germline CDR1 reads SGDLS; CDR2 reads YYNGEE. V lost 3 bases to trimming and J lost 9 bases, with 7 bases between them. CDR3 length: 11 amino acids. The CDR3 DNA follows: TGTGCCAGCAGCGAAAGCGGTGAGCAGTTCTTC. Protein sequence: CASSESGEQFF.

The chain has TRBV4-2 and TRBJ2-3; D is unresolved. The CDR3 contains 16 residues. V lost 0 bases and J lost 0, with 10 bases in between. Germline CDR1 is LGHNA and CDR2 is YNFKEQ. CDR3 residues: CASSQEHYPSTDTQYF. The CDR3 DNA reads TGTGCCAGCAGCCAAGAACACTACCCTAGCACAGATACGCAGTATTTT.

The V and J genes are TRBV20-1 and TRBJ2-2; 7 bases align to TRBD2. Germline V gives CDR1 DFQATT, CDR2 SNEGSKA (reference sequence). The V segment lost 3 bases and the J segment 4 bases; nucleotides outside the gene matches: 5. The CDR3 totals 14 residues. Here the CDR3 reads CSASERGATGELFF. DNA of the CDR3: TGCAGTGCTAGTGAGCGGGGAGCCACCGGGGAGCTGTTTTTT.

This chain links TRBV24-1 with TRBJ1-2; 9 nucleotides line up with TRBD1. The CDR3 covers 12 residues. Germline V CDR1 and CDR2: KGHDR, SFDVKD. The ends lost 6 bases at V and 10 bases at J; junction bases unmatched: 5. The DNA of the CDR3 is TGTGCCACCAGTTCTACAGGGGGCGACTACACCTTC. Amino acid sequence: CATSSTGGDYTF.

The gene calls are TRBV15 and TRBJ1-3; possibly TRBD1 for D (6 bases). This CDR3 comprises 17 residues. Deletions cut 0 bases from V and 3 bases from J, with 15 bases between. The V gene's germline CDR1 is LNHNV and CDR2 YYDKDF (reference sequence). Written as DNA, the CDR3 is TGTGCCACCAGCAGAGATCGCTCCACAGGGAGTGGAAACACCATATATTTT. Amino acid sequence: CATSRDRSTGSGNTIYF.

CDR3 amino acids: CASSLDYRGIAFF. DNA of the CDR3: TGTGCCAGCAGCTTGGATTACAGGGGGATCGCTTTCTTT. The V call is TRBV5-8, the J call TRBJ1-1; 8 nucleotides line up with TRBD1. Unmatched junction bases numbered 6, after V lost 0 bases and J lost 11 bases. CDR3 length: 13 residues. CDR1 and CDR2 (germline): SGHTS, YDEGEE.

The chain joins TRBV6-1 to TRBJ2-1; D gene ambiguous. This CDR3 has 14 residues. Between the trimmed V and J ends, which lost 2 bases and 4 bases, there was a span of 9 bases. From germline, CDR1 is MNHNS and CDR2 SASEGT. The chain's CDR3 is CASSERPNYNEQFF. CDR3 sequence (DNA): TGTGCCAGCAGTGAACGGCCGAATTACAATGAGCAGTTCTTC.

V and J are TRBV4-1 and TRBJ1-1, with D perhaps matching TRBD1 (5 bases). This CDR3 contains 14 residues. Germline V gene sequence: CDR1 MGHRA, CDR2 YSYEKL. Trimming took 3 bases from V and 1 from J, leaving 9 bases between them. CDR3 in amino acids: CASSQLTANTEAFF. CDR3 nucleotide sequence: TGCGCCAGCAGCCAGCTGACAGCGAACACTGAAGCTTTCTTT.

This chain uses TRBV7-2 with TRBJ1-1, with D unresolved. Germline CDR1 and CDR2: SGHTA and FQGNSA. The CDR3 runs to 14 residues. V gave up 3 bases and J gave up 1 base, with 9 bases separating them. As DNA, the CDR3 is TGTGCCAGCAGCTTTCGGAGTGCGAACACTGAAGCTTTCTTT. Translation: CASSFRSANTEAFF. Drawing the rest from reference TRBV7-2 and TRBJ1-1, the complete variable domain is GAGVSQSPSNKVTEKGKDVELRCDPISGHTALYWYRQSLGQGLEFLIYFQGNSAPDKSGLPSDRFSAERTGGSVSTLTIQRTQQEDSAVYLCASSFRSANTEAFFGQGTRLTVV.

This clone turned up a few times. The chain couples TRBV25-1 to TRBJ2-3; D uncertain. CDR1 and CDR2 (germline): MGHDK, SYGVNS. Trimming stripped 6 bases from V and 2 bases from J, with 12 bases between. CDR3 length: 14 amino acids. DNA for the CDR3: TGTGCCAGCAGCAATAACCCCTCCACAGATACGCAGTATTTT. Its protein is CASSNNPSTDTQYF. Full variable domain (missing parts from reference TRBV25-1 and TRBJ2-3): EADIYQTPRYLVIGTGKKITLECSQTMGHDKMYWYQQDPGMELHLIHYSYGVNSTEKGDLSSESTVSRIRTEHFPLTLESARPSHTSQYLCASSNNPSTDTQYFGPGTRLTVL.

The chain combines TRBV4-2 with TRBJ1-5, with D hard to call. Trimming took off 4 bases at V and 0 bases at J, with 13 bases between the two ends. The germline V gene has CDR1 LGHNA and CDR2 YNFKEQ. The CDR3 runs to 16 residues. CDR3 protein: CASSRFGVVSNQPQHF. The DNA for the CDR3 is TGTGCCAGCAGCCGCTTCGGGGTTGTTAGCAATCAGCCCCAGCATTTT.

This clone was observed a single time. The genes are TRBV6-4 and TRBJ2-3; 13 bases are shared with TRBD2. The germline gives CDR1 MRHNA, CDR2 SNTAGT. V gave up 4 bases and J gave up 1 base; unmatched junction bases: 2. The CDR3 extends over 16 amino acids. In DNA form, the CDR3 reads TGTGCCAGCAGTGTGACTAGCGGGGGGCGCACAGATACGCAGTATTTT. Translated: CASSVTSGGRTDTQYF.

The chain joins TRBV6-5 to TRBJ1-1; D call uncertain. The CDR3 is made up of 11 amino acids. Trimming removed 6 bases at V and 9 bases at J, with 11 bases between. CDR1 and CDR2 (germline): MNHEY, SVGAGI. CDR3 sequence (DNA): TGTGCCAGCAGCTGGGGTCAGAAAGCTTTCTTT. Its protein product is CASSWGQKAFF.